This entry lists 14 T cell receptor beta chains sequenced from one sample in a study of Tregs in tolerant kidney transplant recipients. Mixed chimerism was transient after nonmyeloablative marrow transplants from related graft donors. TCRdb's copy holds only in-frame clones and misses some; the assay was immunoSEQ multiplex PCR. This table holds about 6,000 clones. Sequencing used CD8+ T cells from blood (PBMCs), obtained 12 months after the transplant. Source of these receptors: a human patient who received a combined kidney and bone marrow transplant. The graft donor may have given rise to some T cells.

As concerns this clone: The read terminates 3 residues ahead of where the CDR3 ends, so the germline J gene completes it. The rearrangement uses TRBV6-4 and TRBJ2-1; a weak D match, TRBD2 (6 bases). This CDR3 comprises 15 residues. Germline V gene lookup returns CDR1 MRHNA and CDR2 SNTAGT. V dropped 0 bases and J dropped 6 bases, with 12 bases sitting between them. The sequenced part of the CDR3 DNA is TGTGCCAGCAGTGACTCGGGAGGCCGGGGCAATGAG. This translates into CASSDSGGRGNE. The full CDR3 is CASSDSGGRGNEQFF.

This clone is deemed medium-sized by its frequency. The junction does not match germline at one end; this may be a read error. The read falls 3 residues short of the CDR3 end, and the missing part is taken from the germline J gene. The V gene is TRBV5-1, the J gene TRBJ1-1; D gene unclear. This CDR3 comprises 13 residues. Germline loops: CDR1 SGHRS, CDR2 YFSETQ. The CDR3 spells CASSVELATEAFF. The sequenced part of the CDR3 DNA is TGCGCCAGCAGCGTGGAATTAGCGACTGAG.

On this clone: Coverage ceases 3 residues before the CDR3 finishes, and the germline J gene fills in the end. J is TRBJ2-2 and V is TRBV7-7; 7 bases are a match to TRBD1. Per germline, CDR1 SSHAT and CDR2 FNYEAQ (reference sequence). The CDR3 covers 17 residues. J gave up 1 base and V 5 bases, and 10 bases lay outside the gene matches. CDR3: CASSPLTGWQNTGELFF. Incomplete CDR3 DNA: TGTGCCAGCAGCCCACTGACAGGGTGGCAGAACACCGGGGAG.

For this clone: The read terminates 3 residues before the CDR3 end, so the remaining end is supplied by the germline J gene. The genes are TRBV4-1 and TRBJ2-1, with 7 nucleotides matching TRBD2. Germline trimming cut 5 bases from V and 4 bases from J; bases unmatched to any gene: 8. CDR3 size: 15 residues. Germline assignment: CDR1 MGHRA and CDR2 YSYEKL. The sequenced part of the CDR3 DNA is TGCGCCAGCAGCAGTTCGCCTAGCGGTTACAATGAG. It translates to CASSSSPSGYNE. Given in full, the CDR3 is CASSSSPSGYNEQFF.

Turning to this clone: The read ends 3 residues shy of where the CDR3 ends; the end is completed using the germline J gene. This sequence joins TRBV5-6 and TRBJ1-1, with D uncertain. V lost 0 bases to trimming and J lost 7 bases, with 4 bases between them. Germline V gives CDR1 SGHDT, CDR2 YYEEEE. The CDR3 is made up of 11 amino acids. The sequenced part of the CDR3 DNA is TGTGCCAGCAGCTTGGATAGTGAA. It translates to CASSLDSE. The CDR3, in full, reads CASSLDSEAFF.

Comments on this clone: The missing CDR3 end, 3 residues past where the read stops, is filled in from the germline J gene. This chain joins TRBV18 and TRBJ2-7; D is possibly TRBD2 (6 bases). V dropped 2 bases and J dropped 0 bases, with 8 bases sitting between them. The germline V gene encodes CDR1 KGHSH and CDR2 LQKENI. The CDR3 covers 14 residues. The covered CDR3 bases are TGTGCCAGCTCACCAGGGCGGGACTCCTACGAG. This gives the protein CASSPGRDSYE. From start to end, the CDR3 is CASSPGRDSYEQYF.

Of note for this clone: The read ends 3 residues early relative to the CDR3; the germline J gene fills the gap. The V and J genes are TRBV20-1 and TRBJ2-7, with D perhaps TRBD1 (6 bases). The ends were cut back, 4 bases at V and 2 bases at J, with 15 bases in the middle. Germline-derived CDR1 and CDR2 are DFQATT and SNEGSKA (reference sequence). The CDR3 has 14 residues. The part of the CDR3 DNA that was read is TGCAGTGCTACGTCCGGGACACAACCCTACGAG. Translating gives CSATSGTQPYE. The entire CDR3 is CSATSGTQPYEQYF.

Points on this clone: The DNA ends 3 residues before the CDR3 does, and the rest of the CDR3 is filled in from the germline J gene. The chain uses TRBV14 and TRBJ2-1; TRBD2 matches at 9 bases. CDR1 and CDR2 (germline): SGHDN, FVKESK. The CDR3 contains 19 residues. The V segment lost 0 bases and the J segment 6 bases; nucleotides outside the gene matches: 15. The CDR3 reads CASSQDHLTIAGAFNEQFF. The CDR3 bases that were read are TGTGCCAGCAGCCAAGATCACTTAACTATAGCGGGAGCTTTCAATGAG.

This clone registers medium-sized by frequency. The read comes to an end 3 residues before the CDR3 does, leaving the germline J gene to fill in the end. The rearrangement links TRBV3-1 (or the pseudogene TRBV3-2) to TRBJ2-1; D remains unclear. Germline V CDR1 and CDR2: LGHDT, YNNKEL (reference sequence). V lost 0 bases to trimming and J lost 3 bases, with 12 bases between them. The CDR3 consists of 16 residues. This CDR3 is CASSQDGLVVYNEQFF. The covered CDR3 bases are TGTGCCAGCAGCCAAGATGGCCTAGTTGTCTACAATGAG.

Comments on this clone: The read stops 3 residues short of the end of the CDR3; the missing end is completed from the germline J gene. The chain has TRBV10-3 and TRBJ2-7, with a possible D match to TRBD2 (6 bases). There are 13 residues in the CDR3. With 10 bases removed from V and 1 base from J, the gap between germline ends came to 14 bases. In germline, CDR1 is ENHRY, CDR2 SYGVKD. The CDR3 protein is CATQAGRSYEQYF. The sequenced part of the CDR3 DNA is TGTGCCACTCAGGCAGGGAGGTCCTACGAG.

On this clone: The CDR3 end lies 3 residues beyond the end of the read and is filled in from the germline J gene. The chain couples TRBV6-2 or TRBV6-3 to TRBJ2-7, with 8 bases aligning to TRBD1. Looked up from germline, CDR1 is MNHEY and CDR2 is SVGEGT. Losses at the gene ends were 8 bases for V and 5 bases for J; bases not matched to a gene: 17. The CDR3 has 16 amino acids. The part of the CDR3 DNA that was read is TGTGCCAGCCGTCTGAGTACAGGGGGTGTCCTGAACGAG. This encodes CASRLSTGGVLNE. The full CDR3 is CASRLSTGGVLNEQYF.

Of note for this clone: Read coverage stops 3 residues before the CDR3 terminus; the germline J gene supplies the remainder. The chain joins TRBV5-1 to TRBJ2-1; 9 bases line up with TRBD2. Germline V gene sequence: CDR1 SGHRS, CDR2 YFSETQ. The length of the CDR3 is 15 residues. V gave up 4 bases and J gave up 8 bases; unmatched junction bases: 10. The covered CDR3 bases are TGCGCCAGCAGCGGGGGACTAGCCCTTGGAGATGAG. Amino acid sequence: CASSGGLALGDE. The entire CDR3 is CASSGGLALGDEQFF.

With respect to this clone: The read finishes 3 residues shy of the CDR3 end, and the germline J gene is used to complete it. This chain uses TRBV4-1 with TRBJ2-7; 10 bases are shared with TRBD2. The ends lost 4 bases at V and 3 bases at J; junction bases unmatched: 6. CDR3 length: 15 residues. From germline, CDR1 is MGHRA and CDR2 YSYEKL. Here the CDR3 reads CASSPLAGGYYEQYF. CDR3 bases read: TGCGCCAGCAGCCCATTAGCGGGAGGTTACTACGAG.

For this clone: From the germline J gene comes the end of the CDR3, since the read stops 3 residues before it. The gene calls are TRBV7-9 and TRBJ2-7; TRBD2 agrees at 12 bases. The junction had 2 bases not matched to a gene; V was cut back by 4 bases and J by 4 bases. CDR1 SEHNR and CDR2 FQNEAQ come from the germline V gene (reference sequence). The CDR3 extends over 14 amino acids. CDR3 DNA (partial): TGTGCCAGCAGCTCCGGGACTAGCGGGTACGAG. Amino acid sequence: CASSSGTSGYE. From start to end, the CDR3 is CASSSGTSGYEQYF.